The 23 T cell receptor beta chains in this list originate from one sample, sequenced in a study of regulatory T cells in long-lasting Graves disease. Arm-PCR of CDR3 regions and iRepertoire HTBI primers were the basis on which TCR beta libraries were built. TCRdb ran MiXCR on the multiplex PCR reads and lists one entry per CDR3 protein. Among about 620,000 distinct CDR3 sequences listed, roughly 15% were seen once. Time point in this sample: newly diagnosed GD, antithyroid drugs for less than 3 months. RNA extracted from PBMCs served as the sequencing template. The same sample was also studied in work on T cells in Graves' hyperthyroidism and ophthalmopathy.

The sequencing here drew on peripheral blood mononuclear cells (PBMCs), taken at new diagnosis, from a patient treated with antithyroid drugs. All receptors derive from a young woman with Graves disease.

Only a few counts were recorded for this clonotype. V and J are TRBV19 and TRBJ2-1; TRBD1 is a possible D gene (6 bases). The CDR3 spans 15 residues. V lost 5 bases and J 2 bases, leaving 13 bases between the germline ends. Per germline, CDR1 LNHDA and CDR2 SQIVND (reference sequence). CDR3 DNA: TGTGCCAGTAGTCCGGGACACCTAACCTACAATGAGCAGTTCTTC. It codes for CASSPGHLTYNEQFF.

This clonotype came up many times. The chain employs TRBV7-2 and TRBJ1-2; D might be TRBD1 (6 bases). CDR1 SGHTA and CDR2 FQGNSA come from the germline V gene. This CDR3 comprises 15 residues. V lost 1 base, J lost 2 bases, and 11 bases lay in between. The CDR3 here is CASSLDREANYGYTF. The CDR3 nucleotides read TGTGCCAGCAGCTTAGACAGGGAAGCGAACTATGGCTACACCTTC. Using reference TRBV7-2 and TRBJ1-2 for the parts outside the CDR3, the full variable domain is GAGVSQSPSNKVTEKGKDVELRCDPISGHTALYWYRQSLGQGLEFLIYFQGNSAPDKSGLPSDRFSAERTGGSVSTLTIQRTQQEDSAVYLCASSLDREANYGYTFGSGTRLTVV.

This clonotype was seen more than once but under ten times. The CDR3: CASSPRAGGPTDTQYF. In DNA, the CDR3 is TGTGCCAGCAGCCCCAGGGCGGGTGGTCCCACAGATACGCAGTATTTT. The V call is TRBV6-1, the J call TRBJ2-3; perhaps D is TRBD1 or TRBD2 (5 bases each). In germline, CDR1 is MNHNS, CDR2 SASEGT. Deletions cut 6 bases from V and 2 bases from J, with 18 bases between. The CDR3 covers 16 residues.

This clonotype was observed at least ten times. This sequence joins TRBV13 and TRBJ2-7; TRBD1 agrees at 7 bases. This CDR3 is 14 amino acids long. The germline V gene has CDR1 PRHDT and CDR2 FYEKMQ (reference sequence). With V trimmed by 4 bases and J by 3 bases, 6 bases remained unmatched. The CDR3, as DNA: TGTGCCAGCAGCTCCCTCACAGGGGTCTACGAGCAGTACTTC. Residues: CASSSLTGVYEQYF.

This clonotype was recorded at least ten times. This rearrangement joins TRBV11-2 to TRBJ2-1; the D gene is possibly TRBD1 (5 bases). The CDR3 covers 17 residues. Germline V gene lookup returns CDR1 SGHAT and CDR2 FQNNGV. Trimming took 0 bases from V and 7 from J, leaving 19 bases between them. The CDR3 spells CASSLDIWGQRENEQFF. For the CDR3, the DNA is TGTGCCAGCAGCTTAGATATTTGGGGCCAGCGAGAAAATGAGCAGTTCTTC.

This clonotype has a handful of counts. The chain carries TRBV7-9 and TRBJ2-1; TRBD2 is a possible D gene (6 bases). V shed 4 bases and J shed 6 bases, with 13 bases lying between them. This CDR3 has 14 residues. Germline loops: CDR1 SEHNR, CDR2 FQNEAQ (reference sequence). CDR3 coding DNA: TGTGCCAGCAGCTCCTCGGGACTTTCCAATGAGCAGTTCTTC. This encodes CASSSSGLSNEQFF.

This clonotype has just a few counts. The J gene is TRBJ1-6, the V gene TRBV20-1, with D uncertain. Germline CDR1 reads DFQATT; CDR2 reads SNEGSKA (reference sequence). Trimming took off 6 bases at V and 5 bases at J, with 11 bases between the two ends. This CDR3 is 13 amino acids long. CDR3: CSARSDHNSPLHF. The CDR3 DNA is TGCAGTGCCCGAAGTGACCATAATTCACCCCTCCACTTT.

This clonotype was detected a few times. This chain joins TRBV24-1 and TRBJ2-3; D uncertain. Trimming pared 5 bases from V and 10 bases from J, leaving 18 bases between. Germline CDR1 reads KGHDR; CDR2 reads SFDVKD. CDR3 length: 14 amino acids. The CDR3 sequence is CATSAPPRDTAQYF. The DNA of the CDR3 is TGTGCCACCAGTGCCCCCCCGAGAGATACGGCGCAGTATTTT.

This clonotype turned up a few times. The rearrangement links TRBV14 to TRBJ2-7, with TRBD2 matching over 11 bases. Losses at the gene ends were 3 bases for V and 4 bases for J; bases not matched to a gene: 2. The germline V gene has CDR1 SGHDN and CDR2 FVKESK. The CDR3 length is 14 residues. CDR3 residues: CASSHGTSGYEQYF. CDR3 coding DNA: TGTGCCAGCAGCCACGGGACTAGCGGATACGAGCAGTACTTC.

The chain uses TRBV19 and TRBJ1-2; D remains ambiguous. Germline values: CDR1 LNHDA, CDR2 SQIVND (reference sequence). The length of the CDR3 is 16 residues. V dropped 3 bases and J dropped 1 base, with 15 bases sitting between them. CDR3 DNA sequence: TGTGCCAGTAGTATCTCTTGGGCAACTTTTAACTATGGCTACACCTTC. Translated: CASSISWATFNYGYTF.

This clonotype has ten or more counts. The chain employs TRBV7-9 and TRBJ1-6; 7 nucleotides line up with TRBD1. Germline V CDR1 and CDR2: SEHNR, FQNEAQ (reference sequence). The V and J ends lost 5 bases and 10 bases, in that order; junction bases with no gene match: 8. The CDR3 loop spans 14 amino acids. CDR3 nucleotides: TGTGCCAGCAGCCCTGGGACAGCAAGATCACCCCTCCACTTT. Its translation: CASSPGTARSPLHF.

A few counts support this clonotype. The rearrangement uses TRBV9 and TRBJ1-6; D possibly corresponds to TRBD1 (6 bases). Germline CDR1 reads SGDLS; CDR2 reads YYNGEE. The CDR3 is made up of 15 amino acids. V gave up 0 bases and J gave up 6 bases, with 10 bases separating them. The CDR3 DNA reads TGTGCCAGCAGCGTAGAGGGGGGAATTAATTCACCCCTCCACTTT. As protein: CASSVEGGINSPLHF.

The table lists this clonotype with many counts. The J gene is TRBJ2-5, the V gene TRBV12-3 or TRBV12-4, with D maybe TRBD1 (5 bases). Trimming removed 7 bases at V and 1 base at J, with 7 bases between. The CDR3 sequence is 12 residues long. CDR3 protein: CASKRGQETQYF. CDR3 in DNA: TGTGCCAGCAAAAGGGGCCAAGAGACCCAGTACTTC.

The chain employs TRBV10-2 and TRBJ1-5; D uncertain. CDR1 is WSHSY, CDR2 SAAADI, per germline. The germline V and J ends were trimmed by 0 bases and 7 bases, with 13 bases remaining between them. The length of the CDR3 is 15 residues. The CDR3 reads CASSESLGGNQPQHF. CDR3 bases: TGCGCCAGCAGTGAGTCTCTGGGAGGGAACCAGCCCCAGCATTTT.

This clonotype occurred many times. This sequence joins TRBV28 and TRBJ1-2; unclear D gene. The CDR3 sequence is 14 residues long. V lost 7 bases and J lost 7, with 19 bases in between. Germline CDR1 and CDR2: MDHEN and SYDVKM. CDR3 amino acids: CASTPKWSPGGYTF. DNA for the CDR3: TGTGCCAGCACCCCGAAGTGGAGCCCGGGTGGCTACACCTTC.

This clonotype was seen only a few times. At one end the junction does not follow the germline gene, possibly because of a read error. V usage is TRBV20-1 and J usage is TRBJ2-5, with D tentatively TRBD1 or TRBD2 (6 bases each). The CDR3 is 14 amino acids. The germline V gene encodes CDR1 DFQATT and CDR2 SNEGSKA (reference sequence). The CDR3 DNA sequence: TGCAGTGCTGGAGAGGGGGTAGCGGAAGAGACCCAGTACTTC. This gives the protein CSAGEGVAEETQYF.

This clonotype was recorded at least ten times. The chain has TRBV5-1 and TRBJ2-1; 9 positions match TRBD2. The length of the CDR3 is 15 residues. After removal of 1 base from V and 5 bases from J, the junction contained 4 bases not matched to a gene. The germline V gene encodes CDR1 SGHRS and CDR2 YFSETQ. As DNA, the CDR3 is TGCGCCAGCAGCTTGATGGCTAGCGGGAACAATGAGCAGTTCTTC. It is translated as CASSLMASGNNEQFF.

Ten or more counts support this clonotype. The V call is TRBV27, the J call TRBJ1-5; D is unclear. Germline assignment: CDR1 MNHEY and CDR2 SMNVEV (reference sequence). V dropped 3 bases and J dropped 6 bases, with 6 bases sitting between them. This CDR3 spans 12 amino acids. The CDR3 here is CASSFLGQPQHF. The CDR3 nucleotides are TGTGCCAGCAGTTTCTTGGGTCAGCCCCAGCATTTT.

This clonotype has ten or more counts. The chain has TRBV27 and TRBJ1-1; TRBD1 is a possible D gene (6 bases). Trimming took 0 bases from V and 6 from J, leaving 17 bases between them. CDR3 length: 16 amino acids. The germline CDR1 and CDR2 sequences are MNHEY and SMNVEV (reference sequence). CDR3 sequence reads: CASSLSHKGGGAEAFF. For the CDR3, the DNA is TGTGCCAGCAGTTTATCCCATAAGGGGGGAGGCGCTGAAGCTTTCTTT.

In this sample, this clonotype turned up many times. The V call is TRBV28, the J call TRBJ1-6, with TRBD1 as a possible D gene (5 bases). Germline CDR1 and CDR2: MDHEN and SYDVKM. CDR3 length: 15 residues. Trimming shortened V by 5 bases and J by 9 bases, and 17 bases separated the two germline ends. CDR3: CASSPTGTTISPLHF. The CDR3 nucleotides are TGTGCCAGCAGTCCAACCGGGACCACTATTTCACCCCTCCACTTT.

About this clonotype: Since a much larger clone is just one base distant, this may be a read error. J is TRBJ2-7 and V is TRBV29-1, with 8 nucleotides matching TRBD1. Germline CDR1 SQVTM, CDR2 ANQGSEA. The V segment lost 6 bases and the J segment 0 bases; nucleotides outside the gene matches: 4. The CDR3 extends over 13 amino acids. The CDR3 loop is CSVTGAISYEQYF. For the CDR3, the DNA is TGCAGCGTGACAGGGGCGATCTCCTACGAGCAGTACTTC.

In its sample, this clonotype was seen many times. This chain uses TRBV11-3 with TRBJ2-1, with TRBD2 matching over 8 bases. The CDR3 totals 15 residues. V was clipped by 5 bases and J by 5 bases; unmatched bases: 8. The germline gives CDR1 SGHNT, CDR2 YENEEA. In DNA, the CDR3 is TGTGCCAGCAGCAGCGGGAGTCTCCCGAACAATGAGCAGTTCTTC. This gives the protein CASSSGSLPNNEQFF.

In its sample, this clonotype was seen many times. The chain links TRBV2 to TRBJ1-1; 8 bases align to TRBD1. The CDR3 is 14 amino acids. Germline CDR1 SNHLY, CDR2 FYNNEI. After removal of 7 bases from V and 0 bases from J, the junction contained 4 bases not matched to a gene. DNA for the CDR3: TGTGCCAGCATAGGACAGGGTTTGAACACTGAAGCTTTCTTT. Translation: CASIGQGLNTEAFF.